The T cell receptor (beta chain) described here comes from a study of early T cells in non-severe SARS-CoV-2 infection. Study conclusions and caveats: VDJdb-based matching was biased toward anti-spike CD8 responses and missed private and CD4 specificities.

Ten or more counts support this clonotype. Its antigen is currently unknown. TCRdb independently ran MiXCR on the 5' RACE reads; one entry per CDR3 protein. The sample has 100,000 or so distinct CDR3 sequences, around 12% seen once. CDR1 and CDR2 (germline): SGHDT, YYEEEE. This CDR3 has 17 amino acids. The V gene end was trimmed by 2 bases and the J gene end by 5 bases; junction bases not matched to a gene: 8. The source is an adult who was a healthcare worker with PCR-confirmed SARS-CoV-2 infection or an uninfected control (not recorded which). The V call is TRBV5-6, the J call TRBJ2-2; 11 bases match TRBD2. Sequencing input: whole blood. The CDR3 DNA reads TGTGCCAGCAGCTTTCTCCTAGCGGGAGGTGATACCGGGGAGCTGTTTTTT. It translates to CASSFLLAGGDTGELFF.